This TCR beta chain derives from a study of spatial heterogeneity in lung cancer. MiXCR, run by TCRdb on the 5' RACE reads, gives a single entry per CDR3 protein. The repertoire holds fewer than 55,000 distinct CDR3 sequences, with about 7.4% as singletons. The table lists this clonotype with a few counts. Indicated time point: blood at routine non-recurrence follow-up after resection. No cell sorting; template was whole RNA from tumor, lung tissue or PBMC. V lost 3 bases, J lost 9 bases, and 14 bases stayed unmatched. The CDR3 loop spans 15 amino acids. Germline values: CDR1 SGHKS, CDR2 YYEKEE (reference sequence).

The rearrangement joins TRBV5-5 to TRBJ2-7; 8 nucleotides match TRBD2. This clonotype was sampled from a female donor with early-stage non-small cell lung cancer. The sample consisted of PBMCs, taken at follow-up. The chain's CDR3 is CASSSPSGTRVMQYF. The CDR3 DNA is TGTGCCAGCAGCTCCCCCTCCGGGACTAGAGTCATGCAGTACTTC.